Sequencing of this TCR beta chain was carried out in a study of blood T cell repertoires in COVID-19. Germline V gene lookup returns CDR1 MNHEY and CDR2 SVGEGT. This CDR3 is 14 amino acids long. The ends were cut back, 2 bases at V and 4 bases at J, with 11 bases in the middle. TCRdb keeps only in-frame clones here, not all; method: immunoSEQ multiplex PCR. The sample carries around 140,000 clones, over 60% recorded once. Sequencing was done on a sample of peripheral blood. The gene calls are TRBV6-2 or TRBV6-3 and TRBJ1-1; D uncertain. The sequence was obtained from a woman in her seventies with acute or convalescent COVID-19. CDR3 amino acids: CASSYRVGGTEAFF. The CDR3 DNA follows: TGTGCCAGCAGTTACAGGGTAGGAGGCACTGAAGCTTTCTTT.